The 21 T cell receptor beta chains below were found in one sample sequenced in a study of cytomegalovirus exposure and HLA in healthy donors. The protocol was immunoSEQ multiplex PCR, while the TCRdb copy is restricted to in-frame clones and leaves out a portion. The sample records more than 130,000 clones, about 90% being singletons. The sequenced sample consisted of PBMCs. The receptor set was obtained from a woman aged 18-30 years in good health and CMV-seropositive.

The J gene is TRBJ2-2, the V gene TRBV5-4; 12 bases fit TRBD1. Germline CDR1 reads SGHNT; CDR2 reads YYREEE (reference sequence). There are 17 residues in the CDR3. Unmatched junction bases numbered 11, after V lost 4 bases and J lost 7 bases. The CDR3 region has the DNA TGTGCCAGCAGCCGTCATCCGGGACAGGGGGCGGGCGGGGAGCTGTTTTTT. This sequence encodes CASSRHPGQGAGGELFF.

The V gene is TRBV7-2, the J gene TRBJ1-1; maybe TRBD1 (5 bases). The V end lost 5 bases, the J end lost 1 base, and 11 bases lay between the germline ends. This CDR3 has 14 amino acids. Germline assignment: CDR1 SGHTA and CDR2 FQGNSA. The CDR3 DNA reads as TGTGCCAGCAGCACCTCCGGGGGGAACACTGAAGCTTTCTTT. Its protein product is CASSTSGGNTEAFF.

The V gene is TRBV7-3, the J gene TRBJ1-1, with 8 bases identical to TRBD1. Germline trimming cut 3 bases from V and 3 bases from J; bases unmatched to any gene: 9. Germline values: CDR1 SGHTA, CDR2 FQGTGA. The CDR3 loop spans 16 amino acids. CDR3 region: CASSFNPGGRDTEAFF. The CDR3 DNA reads as TGTGCCAGCAGCTTTAACCCAGGGGGCCGGGACACTGAAGCTTTCTTT. Complete variable domain (other parts from reference TRBV7-3 and TRBJ1-1): GAGVSQTPSNKVTEKGKYVELRCDPISGHTALYWYRQSLGQGPEFLIYFQGTGAADDSGLPNDRFFAVRPEGSVSTLKIQRTERGDSAVYLCASSFNPGGRDTEAFFGQGTRLTVV.

This sequence joins TRBV10-3 and TRBJ2-1; 9 bases match TRBD2. Unmatched junction bases numbered 8, after V lost 2 bases and J lost 6 bases. This CDR3 region has 16 residues. CDR1 and CDR2 from the germline V gene are ENHRY and SYGVKD. CDR3 sequence: CAISEQDGGRGNEQFF. The CDR3 DNA reads as TGTGCCATCAGTGAGCAAGACGGCGGGAGGGGCAATGAGCAGTTCTTC.

This sequence joins TRBV9 and TRBJ2-1, with D perhaps matching TRBD2 (6 bases). CDR1 SGDLS and CDR2 YYNGEE come from the germline V gene. V shed 4 bases and J shed 3 bases, with 17 bases lying between them. The CDR3 runs 16 residues. The CDR3 is CASSPASGGSYNEQFF. In DNA, the CDR3 is TGTGCCAGCAGCCCCGCGTCTGGAGGGAGCTACAATGAGCAGTTCTTC.

In its sample, this clone was seen a few times. The chain couples TRBV18 to TRBJ1-6, with 9 bases fitting TRBD1. The germline CDR1 and CDR2 sequences are KGHSH and LQKENI. The CDR3 spans 15 residues. J was trimmed by 7 bases and V by 0 bases; bases with no gene match: 1. CDR3 nucleotides: TGTGCCAGCTCACCACCGGACAGGGGAAATTCACCCCTCCACTTT. It is translated as CASSPPDRGNSPLHF.

V gene TRBV28 combines with J gene TRBJ1-5; D remains unclear. The V and J ends lost 1 base and 9 bases respectively, with 13 bases between them. The CDR3 has 14 residues. CDR1 and CDR2 (germline): MDHEN, SYDVKM. The CDR3 reads CASSLLSGGRPQHF. The CDR3 coding sequence is TGTGCCAGCAGTTTATTATCCGGCGGTCGGCCCCAGCATTTT.

The chain carries TRBV6-1 and TRBJ2-2; tentatively, D is TRBD2 (6 bases). The V gene lost 5 bases and the J gene lost 6 bases, with 13 bases spanning the gap. CDR1 MNHNS and CDR2 SASEGT come from the germline V gene. The CDR3 runs to 14 residues. CDR3 nucleotide sequence: TGTGCCAGCAGTAAGACTAGTCACGCCGGGGAGCTGTTTTTT. This sequence encodes CASSKTSHAGELFF.

The chain carries TRBV7-6 and TRBJ2-1, with TRBD2 matching over 15 bases. CDR1 is SGHVS and CDR2 is FNYEAQ in the germline V gene. Germline trimming cut 6 bases from V and 8 bases from J; bases unmatched to any gene: 5. The CDR3 has 15 residues. CDR3 residues: CASRRTSGGGYEQFF. CDR3 nucleotide sequence: TGTGCCAGCAGACGGACTAGCGGGGGGGGTTATGAGCAGTTCTTC.

This chain joins TRBV4-3 and TRBJ2-7; TRBD1 matches at 7 bases. V was pared by 1 base and J by 1 base, with 4 bases of the junction left unmatched. The CDR3 spans 15 residues. CDR1 LGHNA and CDR2 YSLEER come from the germline V gene. CDR3 DNA sequence: TGCGCCAGCAGCCAAGCGACAGGGATTTCCTACGAGCAGTACTTC. This gives the protein CASSQATGISYEQYF.

The chain has TRBV5-1 and TRBJ1-6, with a tentative D call TRBD1 (6 bases). In germline, CDR1 is SGHRS, CDR2 YFSETQ. V lost 4 bases to trimming and J lost 9 bases, with 17 bases between them. The CDR3 consists of 15 residues. CDR3 sequence (DNA): TGCGCCAGCAGCGCCGGACAGCAGGCGAGTTCACCCCTCCACTTT. It encodes CASSAGQQASSPLHF.

V gene TRBV6-1 combines with J gene TRBJ1-1, with TRBD1 matching 7 bases. V lost 5 bases to trimming and J lost 8 bases; unmatched junction nucleotides: 8. The length of the CDR3 is 13 residues. Germline CDR1 is MNHNS and CDR2 is SASEGT. The CDR3 is CASSRDSELEAFF. The CDR3 bases are TGTGCCAGCAGTCGGGACAGTGAACTCGAAGCTTTCTTT.

J is TRBJ2-7 and V is TRBV28; 7 bases agree with TRBD1. The germline V gene encodes CDR1 MDHEN and CDR2 SYDVKM. The CDR3 has 15 residues. The V and J ends lost 1 base and 6 bases, in that order; junction bases with no gene match: 9. The CDR3 region is CASSLLYRGRLEQYF. CDR3 nucleotide sequence: TGTGCCAGCAGTTTATTGTACAGGGGAAGACTCGAGCAGTACTTC.

The gene calls are TRBV9 and TRBJ2-1; maybe TRBD1 (5 bases). The V gene lost 4 bases and the J gene lost 8 bases, with 25 bases spanning the gap. The CDR3 sequence is 17 residues long. Germline lookup yields CDR1 SGDLS and CDR2 YYNGEE. The DNA for the CDR3 is TGTGCCAGCAGCCCCCCGGGCGGCGGCAGGGAAAGCGATGAGCAGTTCTTC. Protein: CASSPPGGGRESDEQFF.

The rearrangement joins TRBV7-2 to TRBJ2-2; no definite D call. The germline V and J ends were trimmed by 5 bases and 7 bases, with 14 bases remaining between them. The CDR3 sequence is 14 residues long. Germline V lookup: CDR1 SGHTA, CDR2 FQGNSA. The CDR3 DNA reads as TGTGCCAGCAGCCGTATAGCTTTTGGCGGGGAGCTGTTTTTT. The encoded protein is CASSRIAFGGELFF.

The chain is built from TRBV28 and TRBJ1-2, with no clear D. This CDR3 contains 13 residues. CDR1 MDHEN and CDR2 SYDVKM come from the germline V gene. The V end lost 3 bases, the J end lost 4 bases, and 9 bases lay between the germline ends. DNA of the CDR3: TGTGCCAGCAGTTTGAGTCTGCTCTATGGCTACACCTTC. This translates into CASSLSLLYGYTF.

This chain joins TRBV27 and TRBJ2-1, with a tentative D call TRBD1 (6 bases). Between the trimmed V and J ends, which lost 6 bases and 15 bases, there was a span of 15 bases. The V gene's germline CDR1 is MNHEY and CDR2 SMNVEV (reference sequence). The CDR3 totals 11 residues. The CDR3 sequence is CASSYREQLFF. CDR3 nucleotide sequence: TGTGCCAGCAGCTACAGGGAGCAACTGTTCTTC.

The chain employs TRBV5-4 and TRBJ1-1, with unresolved D. The germline V gene encodes CDR1 SGHNT and CDR2 YYREEE (reference sequence). The CDR3 runs to 13 residues. V was clipped by 3 bases and J by 2 bases, with 8 bases between them. In DNA form, the CDR3 reads TGTGCCAGCAGCTCTACAGTAAACACTGAAGCTTTCTTT. It specifies CASSSTVNTEAFF.

This clone was recorded at least ten times. This chain connects TRBV5-1 to TRBJ1-2, with unresolved D. The ends were cut back, 0 bases at V and 4 bases at J, with 13 bases in the middle. The CDR3 sequence is 15 residues long. Looked up from germline, CDR1 is SGHRS and CDR2 is YFSETQ. CDR3 nucleotides: TGCGCCAGCAGCTTGGGGCCCGCAGGATCCTATGGCTACACCTTC. Amino acids: CASSLGPAGSYGYTF.

The rearrangement links TRBV5-4 to TRBJ1-6; 9 bases are shared with TRBD1. The CDR3 is 15 residues long. Germline V gives CDR1 SGHNT, CDR2 YYREEE (reference sequence). V shed 3 bases and J 8 bases; nucleotides not matched to a gene: 6. The CDR3 nucleotides are TGTGCCAGCAGCTCCACAGGGGGCTCGTATTCACCCCTCCACTTT. It encodes CASSSTGGSYSPLHF. Full variable domain (outside the CDR3, taken from reference TRBV5-4 and TRBJ1-6): ETGVTQSPTHLIKTRGQQVTLRCSSQSGHNTVSWYQQALGQGPQFIFQYYREEENGRGNFPPRFSGLQFPNYSSELNVNALELDDSALYLCASSSTGGSYSPLHFGNGTRLTVT.

This clone was seen a few times. V usage is TRBV7-9 and J usage is TRBJ2-4; TRBD1 agrees at 9 bases. CDR1 and CDR2 (germline): SEHNR, FQNEAQ (reference sequence). The CDR3 totals 14 residues. Germline trimming cut 3 bases from V and 3 bases from J; bases unmatched to any gene: 0. In nucleotides, the CDR3 is TGTGCCAGCAGCTTGACAGGGGGCAAAAACATTCAGTACTTC. It codes for CASSLTGGKNIQYF. Complete variable domain (other parts from reference TRBV7-9 and TRBJ2-4): DTGVSQNPRHKITKRGQNVTFRCDPISEHNRLYWYRQTLGQGPEFLTYFQNEAQLEKSRLLSDRFSAERPKGSFSTLEIQRTEQGDSAMYLCASSLTGGKNIQYFGAGTRLSVL.